Listed here are 29 T cell receptor beta chains from one sample, sequenced in a study of CD8 T cells in Susac syndrome. RNA, at about 0.45 to 1 ug, was reverse transcribed with random hexamers. TCRdb re-analysed the immunoSEQ multiplex PCR reads in MiXCR, keeping a single row per CDR3 protein. The sample shows 200,000 or so distinct CDR3 sequences, 90% to 96% of them seen only once. The sample was CD4+ T cells from PBMCs. These TCRs come from a human donor with multiple sclerosis.

This sequence joins TRBV3-1 and TRBJ2-1; TRBD2 aligns across 9 bases. This CDR3 region has 16 residues. The V gene end was trimmed by 4 bases and the J gene end by 5 bases; junction bases not matched to a gene: 9. Germline loops: CDR1 LGHDT, CDR2 YNNKEL (reference sequence). The CDR3 DNA follows: TGTGCCAGCAGCCCCCTGTATGAGCGGGGGGACAATGAGCAGTTCTTC. Translating it yields CASSPLYERGDNEQFF.

This clonotype was counted a single time. The rearrangement uses TRBV14 and TRBJ2-3; TRBD2 matches 7 bases. CDR3 length: 15 amino acids. Germline trimming cut 1 base from V and 2 bases from J; bases unmatched to any gene: 3. CDR1 and CDR2 from the germline V gene are SGHDN and FVKESK. This chain's CDR3 is CASSQGRDYTDTQYF. CDR3 nucleotide sequence: TGTGCCAGCAGCCAAGGACGGGACTACACAGATACGCAGTATTTT.

The chain recombines TRBV12-3 or TRBV12-4 with TRBJ2-3, with a weak D call TRBD1 (6 bases). The CDR3 contains 15 residues. Trimming pared 3 bases from V and 0 bases from J, leaving 10 bases between. This CDR3 reads CASSFGQGSTDTQYF. The CDR3, as DNA: TGTGCCAGCAGTTTTGGGCAGGGGAGCACAGATACGCAGTATTTT.

The chain is built from TRBV6-5 and TRBJ2-3; 9 bases align to TRBD2. This CDR3 region has 13 residues. V shed 5 bases and J 10 bases; nucleotides not matched to a gene: 7. CDR1 is MNHEY and CDR2 is SVGAGI in the germline V gene. The CDR3: CASSPGTSWAQYF. CDR3 sequence (DNA): TGTGCCAGCAGTCCCGGGACTAGCTGGGCGCAGTATTTT.

The chain employs TRBV29-1 and TRBJ1-2; 7 bases agree with TRBD1. The germline V gene has CDR1 SQVTM and CDR2 ANQGSEA. This CDR3 has 16 residues. With V trimmed by 1 base and J by 3 bases, 11 bases remained unmatched. The DNA for the CDR3 is TGCAGCGTTGAAGCCCTCGACAGGGCTGGCTACTATGGCTACACCTTC. Protein sequence: CSVEALDRAGYYGYTF.

The V gene is TRBV15, the J gene TRBJ2-7, with D possibly matching TRBD2 (5 bases). This CDR3 is 15 amino acids long. From germline, CDR1 is LNHNV and CDR2 YYDKDF (reference sequence). V was shortened by 1 base and J by 7 bases, with 17 bases between the two germline ends. CDR3 sequence reads: CATSRVLEALGEQYF. The CDR3 DNA reads TGTGCCACCAGCAGAGTGTTGGAGGCCCTTGGGGAGCAGTACTTC.

The V gene is TRBV6-5, the J gene TRBJ1-2, with D possibly being TRBD1 (5 bases). Trimming took 7 bases from V and 4 from J, leaving 16 bases between them. CDR1 and CDR2 from the germline V gene are MNHEY and SVGAGI. This CDR3 comprises 14 residues. CDR3 sequence reads: CASIAQGDRYGYTF. The CDR3 region has the DNA TGTGCCAGCATCGCCCAAGGGGACCGCTATGGCTACACCTTC.

This clonotype was seen a single time. This chain connects TRBV2 to TRBJ2-3; 10 bases match TRBD2. The CDR3 is 14 amino acids. The junction had 0 bases not matched to a gene; V was cut back by 2 bases and J by 4 bases. From germline, CDR1 is SNHLY and CDR2 FYNNEI. The CDR3 protein is CASSELAGADTQYF. CDR3 DNA: TGTGCCAGCAGTGAACTAGCGGGGGCAGATACGCAGTATTTT.

This chain joins TRBV30 and TRBJ1-1; the D is unclear. V was trimmed by 0 bases and J by 1 base, leaving 6 bases between them. This CDR3 contains 13 residues. The germline V gene has CDR1 GTSNPN and CDR2 SVGIG (reference sequence). CDR3 nucleotide sequence: TGTGCCTGGAGTGTACAGTGGAACACTGAAGCTTTCTTT. Translating it yields CAWSVQWNTEAFF. Complete variable domain (other parts from reference TRBV30 and TRBJ1-1): SQTIHQWPATLVQPVGSPLSLECTVEGTSNPNLYWYRQAAGRGLQLLFYSVGIGQISSEVPQNLSASRPQDRQFILSSKKLLLSDSGFYLCAWSVQWNTEAFFGQGTRLTVV.

J is TRBJ2-2 and V is TRBV5-4; D is uncertain. Trimming removed 2 bases at V and 2 bases at J, with 13 bases between. The CDR3 consists of 16 residues. Germline CDR1 is SGHNT and CDR2 is YYREEE (reference sequence). The CDR3 bases are TGTGCCAGCAGCTTCGAACAGAACTTAAACACCGGGGAGCTGTTTTTT. Translated: CASSFEQNLNTGELFF.

This rearrangement joins TRBV5-1 to TRBJ1-1; the D is unclear. The germline V and J ends were trimmed by 0 bases and 4 bases, with 13 bases remaining between them. The CDR3 has 15 residues. Germline CDR1 SGHRS, CDR2 YFSETQ. The CDR3 loop is CASSLERDEGTEAFF. The DNA for the CDR3 is TGCGCCAGCAGCTTGGAGAGAGATGAAGGCACTGAAGCTTTCTTT.

The rearrangement links TRBV3-1 to TRBJ2-7; 10 bases match TRBD2. Looked up from germline, CDR1 is LGHDT and CDR2 is YNNKEL (reference sequence). This CDR3 region has 14 residues. The J segment lost 5 bases and the V segment lost 6 bases, leaving 7 bases of the junction unmatched. CDR3: CASSERGGTHEQYF. In nucleotides, the CDR3 is TGTGCCAGCAGTGAGCGGGGGGGAACCCACGAGCAGTACTTC.

This chain uses TRBV7-9 with TRBJ1-2; 9 nucleotides agree with TRBD1. The CDR3 covers 15 residues. Germline trimming cut 4 bases from V and 0 bases from J; bases unmatched to any gene: 3. The germline CDR1 and CDR2 sequences are SEHNR and FQNEAQ (reference sequence). The CDR3 nucleotides are TGTGCCAGCAGCTCGGGACAGGGCGCTAACTATGGCTACACCTTC. Protein product: CASSSGQGANYGYTF. Complete variable domain (other parts from reference TRBV7-9 and TRBJ1-2): DTGVSQNPRHKITKRGQNVTFRCDPISEHNRLYWYRQTLGQGPEFLTYFQNEAQLEKSRLLSDRFSAERPKGSFSTLEIQRTEQGDSAMYLCASSSGQGANYGYTFGSGTRLTVV.

The chain combines TRBV20-1 with TRBJ1-2, with 10 bases matching TRBD1. The V gene end was trimmed by 6 bases and the J gene end by 6 bases; junction bases not matched to a gene: 4. Germline V gives CDR1 DFQATT, CDR2 SNEGSKA (reference sequence). CDR3 length equals 12 residues. CDR3 in amino acids: CSAGQGVDGYTF. The CDR3 DNA reads TGCAGTGCCGGACAGGGGGTGGATGGCTACACCTTC.

The chain joins TRBV3-1 to TRBJ1-6; 9 bases align to TRBD1. This CDR3 spans 15 amino acids. V trimming: 4 bases; J trimming: 7 bases; junction bases outside the gene matches: 5. Per the germline V gene, CDR1 is LGHDT and CDR2 is YNNKEL (reference sequence). The CDR3 region has the DNA TGTGCCAGCAGCCGGACAGGGGATTCAAATTCACCCCTCCACTTT. Its protein is CASSRTGDSNSPLHF.

The chain joins TRBV24-1 to TRBJ2-3; D possibly corresponds to TRBD2 (5 bases). This CDR3 is 15 amino acids long. The germline V gene has CDR1 KGHDR and CDR2 SFDVKD. Trimming removed 7 bases at V and 4 bases at J, with 17 bases between. The CDR3 DNA is TGTGCCACCAGCACCGGGAATCGAGTAGCAGATACGCAGTATTTT. Encoded protein: CATSTGNRVADTQYF.

The chain employs TRBV24-1 and TRBJ2-7; no clear D gene. This CDR3 has 12 amino acids. CDR1 is KGHDR and CDR2 is SFDVKD in the germline V gene. V gave up 3 bases and J gave up 1 base, with 3 bases separating them. The CDR3 DNA reads as TGTGCCACCAGTGATCGGTCCTACGAGCAGTACTTC. Its translation is CATSDRSYEQYF.

The chain carries TRBV20-1 and TRBJ2-7; 9 bases align to TRBD2. The CDR3 totals 14 residues. Germline lookup yields CDR1 DFQATT and CDR2 SNEGSKA (reference sequence). Germline trimming cut 6 bases from V and 1 base from J; bases unmatched to any gene: 7. The CDR3 DNA sequence: TGCAGTGCAGCGGGGCTAGCGGGGTCCTACGAGCAGTACTTC. Translating gives CSAAGLAGSYEQYF.

The table lists this clonotype with a count of one. V gene TRBV20-1 combines with J gene TRBJ2-7, with 12 bases aligning to TRBD1. The ends lost 6 bases at V and 3 bases at J; junction bases unmatched: 3. The CDR3 is 13 residues long. Germline V gene data show CDR1 as DFQATT and CDR2 as SNEGSKA (reference sequence). The CDR3 loop is CSAGTGGIYEQYF. As DNA, the CDR3 is TGCAGTGCGGGGACAGGGGGCATCTACGAGCAGTACTTC.

This clonotype appeared once. The CDR3 end shows no conserved phenylalanine or tryptophan, and so a read error is likely. The limits of the CDR3 on the DNA are not certain, so only TCRdb's listed CDR3 is given. The chain carries TRBV18 and TRBJ2-3; TRBD1, the table's D call, was not compared with the DNA. The CDR3 comprises 12 residues, both ends counted. CDR1 is KGHSH, CDR2 LQKENI, per germline. The CDR3 protein is CASSPPDRGQAI.

The chain joins TRBV5-1 to TRBJ2-3, with 9 bases that match TRBD2. This CDR3 is built from 15 residues. The V gene's germline CDR1 is SGHRS and CDR2 YFSETQ. J gave up 5 bases and V 5 bases, and 9 bases lay outside the gene matches. The CDR3 protein is CASRRSGGLLDTQYF. CDR3 DNA sequence: TGCGCCAGCAGGAGAAGCGGGGGGCTCTTAGATACGCAGTATTTT.

The gene calls are TRBV5-1 and TRBJ1-2, with 8 bases matching TRBD1. The V gene end was trimmed by 7 bases and the J gene end by 5 bases; junction bases not matched to a gene: 7. The CDR3 covers 13 residues. The germline gives CDR1 SGHRS, CDR2 YFSETQ. This CDR3 is CASGLTGEYGYTF. Written as DNA, the CDR3 is TGCGCCAGCGGGCTGACAGGGGAATATGGCTACACCTTC.

The J gene is TRBJ1-2, the V gene TRBV9; weak D call: TRBD1 (5 bases). Deletions cut 1 base from V and 5 bases from J, with 12 bases between. This CDR3 comprises 14 residues. CDR1 and CDR2 from the germline V gene are SGDLS and YYNGEE. The CDR3 nucleotides are TGTGCCAGCAGCGTACAGGGTGGAGGTTATGGCTACACCTTC. Encoded protein: CASSVQGGGYGYTF. Supplemented by reference TRBV9 and TRBJ1-2, the full variable domain reads DSGVTQTPKHLITATGQRVTLRCSPRSGDLSVYWYQQSLDQGLQFLIQYYNGEERAKGNILERFSAQQFPDLHSELNLSSLELGDSALYFCASSVQGGGYGYTFGSGTRLTVV.

This chain links TRBV23-1 with TRBJ1-5, with D unclear. TRBV23-1 is identified as an open reading frame with a role that is uncertain. CDR3 length: 14 residues. Trimming removed 8 bases from V and 9 bases from J, with 20 bases in between. The CDR3 region has the DNA TGCGCCAGCCGAAGGGAGGGCTATACTTGGCCCCAGCATTTT. Amino acid sequence: CASRREGYTWPQHF.

The gene calls are TRBV2 and TRBJ2-6, with unresolved D. Germline CDR1 SNHLY, CDR2 FYNNEI. Deletions cut 3 bases from V and 1 base from J, with 4 bases between. The CDR3 has 14 amino acids. CDR3 protein: CASSDWSGANVLTF. The DNA for the CDR3 is TGTGCCAGCAGTGACTGGTCTGGGGCCAACGTCCTGACTTTC.

The V and J genes are TRBV12-3 or TRBV12-4 and TRBJ1-2, with no clear D. Trimming stripped 5 bases from V and 8 bases from J, with 15 bases between. The CDR3 length is 13 residues. CDR3 sequence reads: CASSPVLGGGYTF. CDR3 sequence (DNA): TGTGCCAGCAGTCCCGTCCTGGGAGGGGGCTACACCTTC.

The chain employs TRBV13 and TRBJ2-3; D could derive from TRBD1 or TRBD2 (5 bases each). The CDR3 covers 14 residues. Per germline, CDR1 PRHDT and CDR2 FYEKMQ (reference sequence). V was pared by 5 bases and J by 4 bases, with 13 bases between. The CDR3, as DNA: TGTGCCAGCAGCCCCGGTCGGGGCGCAGATACGCAGTATTTT. It codes for CASSPGRGADTQYF.

This chain uses TRBV30 with TRBJ2-7, with unresolved D. CDR3 length: 14 amino acids. Germline V gives CDR1 GTSNPN, CDR2 SVGIG (reference sequence). V dropped 0 bases and J dropped 1 base, with 10 bases sitting between them. The DNA for the CDR3 is TGTGCCTGGAGTGTAGGTGTTAGGTCCTACGAGCAGTACTTC. It yields the protein CAWSVGVRSYEQYF.

The rearrangement links TRBV28 to TRBJ1-1, with D unresolved. Germline CDR1 reads MDHEN; CDR2 reads SYDVKM. This CDR3 is built from 12 residues. The ends were cut back, 8 bases at V and 1 base at J, with 8 bases in the middle. The CDR3 sequence is CASYDPNTEAFF. The CDR3 DNA sequence: TGTGCCAGCTATGACCCGAACACTGAAGCTTTCTTT.